The following is a TCR beta chain sequence with its context. Its antigen is not known. The germline V gene encodes CDR1 SEHNR and CDR2 FQNEAQ (reference sequence). The CDR3 runs 17 residues. V lost 3 bases to trimming and J lost 3 bases; unmatched junction nucleotides: 3. CFSE-labeled sorted T cells met regulatory or mature dendritic cells for roughly 5 days. This record belongs to a study of regulatory dendritic cells for organ transplantation. Assay used: immunoSEQ multiplex PCR; TCRdb lists only in-frame clones, some missing. The sample has roughly 4,200 clones; around three fifths are singletons. Sequencing used memory CD8+ T cells from blood cultured with regulatory dendritic cells. Noted subset: CD45RO+ memory T cells. The rearrangement links TRBV7-9 to TRBJ2-3; 16 bases are shared with TRBD2. This receptor was identified in a human donor in good health. The CDR3 loop reads CASSFGTSGGVTDTQYF. DNA of the CDR3: TGTGCCAGCAGCTTCGGGACTAGCGGGGGGGTAACAGATACGCAGTATTTT.